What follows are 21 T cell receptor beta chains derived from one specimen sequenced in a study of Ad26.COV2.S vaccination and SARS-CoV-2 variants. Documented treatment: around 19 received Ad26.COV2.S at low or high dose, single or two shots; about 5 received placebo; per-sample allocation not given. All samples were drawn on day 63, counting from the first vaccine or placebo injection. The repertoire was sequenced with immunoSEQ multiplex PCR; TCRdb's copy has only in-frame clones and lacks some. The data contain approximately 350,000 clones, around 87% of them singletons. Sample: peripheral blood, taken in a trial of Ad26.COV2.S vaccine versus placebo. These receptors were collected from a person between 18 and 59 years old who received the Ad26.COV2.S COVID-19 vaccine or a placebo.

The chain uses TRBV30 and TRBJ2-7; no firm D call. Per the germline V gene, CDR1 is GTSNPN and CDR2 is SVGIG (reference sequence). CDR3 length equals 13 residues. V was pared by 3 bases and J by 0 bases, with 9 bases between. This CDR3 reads CAWRPVSSYEQYF. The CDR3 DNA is TGTGCCTGGAGGCCGGTGAGCTCCTACGAGCAGTACTTC.

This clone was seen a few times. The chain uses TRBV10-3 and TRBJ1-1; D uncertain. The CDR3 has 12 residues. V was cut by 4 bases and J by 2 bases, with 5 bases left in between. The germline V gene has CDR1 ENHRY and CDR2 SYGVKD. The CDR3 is CAISGDNTEAFF. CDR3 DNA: TGTGCCATCAGTGGGGATAACACTGAAGCTTTCTTT.

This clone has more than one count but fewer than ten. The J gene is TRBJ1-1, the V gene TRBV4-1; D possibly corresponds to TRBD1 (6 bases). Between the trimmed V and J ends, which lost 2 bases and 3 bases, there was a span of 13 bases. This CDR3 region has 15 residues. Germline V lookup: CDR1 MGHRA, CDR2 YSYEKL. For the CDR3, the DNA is TGCGCCAGCAGCCAACCCCTAAGACAGGACACTGAAGCTTTCTTT. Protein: CASSQPLRQDTEAFF.

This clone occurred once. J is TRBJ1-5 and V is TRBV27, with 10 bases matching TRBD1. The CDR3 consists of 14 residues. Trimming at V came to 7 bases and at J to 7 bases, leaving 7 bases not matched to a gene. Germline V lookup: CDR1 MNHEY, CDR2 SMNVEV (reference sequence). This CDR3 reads CASKRQGARQPQHF. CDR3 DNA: TGTGCCAGCAAAAGACAGGGGGCAAGGCAGCCCCAGCATTTT.

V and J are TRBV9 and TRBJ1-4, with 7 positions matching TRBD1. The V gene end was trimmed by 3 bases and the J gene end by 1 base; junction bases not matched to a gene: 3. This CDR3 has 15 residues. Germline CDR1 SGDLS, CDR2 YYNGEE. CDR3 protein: CASSAGGITNEKLFF. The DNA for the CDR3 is TGTGCCAGCAGCGCAGGGGGGATAACTAATGAAAAACTGTTTTTT.

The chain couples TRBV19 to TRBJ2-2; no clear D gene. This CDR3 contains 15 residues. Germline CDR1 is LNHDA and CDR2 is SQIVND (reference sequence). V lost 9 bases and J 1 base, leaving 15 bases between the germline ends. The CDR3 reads CASQRPHGNTGELFF. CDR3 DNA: TGTGCCAGCCAAAGGCCCCATGGGAACACCGGGGAGCTGTTTTTT.

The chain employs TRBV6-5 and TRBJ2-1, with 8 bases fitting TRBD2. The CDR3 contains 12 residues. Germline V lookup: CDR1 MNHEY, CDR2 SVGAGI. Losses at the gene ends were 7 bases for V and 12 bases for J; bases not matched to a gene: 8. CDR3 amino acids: CASNQAGGVQFF. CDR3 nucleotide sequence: TGTGCCAGCAACCAGGCGGGGGGTGTGCAGTTCTTC.

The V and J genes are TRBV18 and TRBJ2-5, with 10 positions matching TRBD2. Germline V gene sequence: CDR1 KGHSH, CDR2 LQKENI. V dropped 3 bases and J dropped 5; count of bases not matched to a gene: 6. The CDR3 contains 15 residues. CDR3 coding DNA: TGTGCCAGCTCACCCCTAGCGGGGGCTCATGAGACCCAGTACTTC. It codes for CASSPLAGAHETQYF.

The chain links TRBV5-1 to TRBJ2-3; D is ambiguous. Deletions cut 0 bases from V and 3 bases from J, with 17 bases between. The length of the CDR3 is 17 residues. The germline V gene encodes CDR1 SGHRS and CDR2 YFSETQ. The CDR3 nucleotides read TGCGCCAGCAGCTTGGGGACCCTACGGATCGGGACAGATACGCAGTATTTT. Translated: CASSLGTLRIGTDTQYF. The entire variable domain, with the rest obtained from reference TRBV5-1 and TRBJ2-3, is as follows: KAGVTQTPRYLIKTRGQQVTLSCSPISGHRSVSWYQQTPGQGLQFLFEYFSETQRNKGNFPGRFSGRQFSNSRSEMNVSTLELGDSALYLCASSLGTLRIGTDTQYFGPGTRLTVL.

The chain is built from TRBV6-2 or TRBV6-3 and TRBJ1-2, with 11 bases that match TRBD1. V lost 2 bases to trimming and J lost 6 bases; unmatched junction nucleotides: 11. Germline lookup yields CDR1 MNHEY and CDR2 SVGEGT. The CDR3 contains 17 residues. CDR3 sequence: CASSYIPGQGVVDGYTF. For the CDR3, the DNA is TGTGCCAGCAGTTACATACCGGGACAGGGGGTAGTGGATGGCTACACCTTC.

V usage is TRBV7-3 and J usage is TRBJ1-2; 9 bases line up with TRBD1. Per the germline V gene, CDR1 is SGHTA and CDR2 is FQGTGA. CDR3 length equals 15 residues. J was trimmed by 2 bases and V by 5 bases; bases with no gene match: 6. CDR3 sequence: CASSPTGGGNYGYTF. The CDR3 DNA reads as TGTGCCAGCAGCCCAACAGGGGGCGGCAACTATGGCTACACCTTC.

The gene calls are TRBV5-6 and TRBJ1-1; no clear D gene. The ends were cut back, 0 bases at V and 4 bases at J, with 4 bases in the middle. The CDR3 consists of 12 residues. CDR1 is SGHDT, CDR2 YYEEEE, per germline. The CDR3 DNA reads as TGTGCCAGCAGCTTGGAGGGCACTGAAGCTTTCTTT. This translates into CASSLEGTEAFF.

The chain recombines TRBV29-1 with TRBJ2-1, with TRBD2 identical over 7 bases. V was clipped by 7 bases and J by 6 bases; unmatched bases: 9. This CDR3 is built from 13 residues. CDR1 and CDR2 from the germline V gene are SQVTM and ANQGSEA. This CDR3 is CSARGLAANEQFF. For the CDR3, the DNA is TGCAGCGCAAGAGGGCTAGCGGCCAATGAGCAGTTCTTC.

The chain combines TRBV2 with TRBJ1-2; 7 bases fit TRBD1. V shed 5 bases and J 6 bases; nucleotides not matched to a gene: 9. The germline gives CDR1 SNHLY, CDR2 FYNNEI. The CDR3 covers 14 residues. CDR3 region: CASSSDRASNGYTF. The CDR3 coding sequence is TGTGCCAGCAGTTCAGACAGGGCGTCGAATGGCTACACCTTC.

CDR3 nucleotides: TGTGCCAGCAGCCAGGGGTATAATTCACCCCTCCACTTT. Amino acid sequence: CASSQGYNSPLHF. V is TRBV16 and J is TRBJ1-6; no clear D gene. With 3 bases removed from V and 4 bases from J, the gap between germline ends came to 4 bases. This CDR3 contains 13 residues. Germline-derived CDR1 and CDR2 are KGHSY and FQNENV.

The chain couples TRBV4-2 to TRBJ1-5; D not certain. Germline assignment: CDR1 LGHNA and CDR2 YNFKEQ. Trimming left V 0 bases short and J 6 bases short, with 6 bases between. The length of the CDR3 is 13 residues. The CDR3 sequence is CASSQDLGQPQHF. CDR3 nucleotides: TGTGCCAGCAGCCAAGATCTAGGTCAGCCCCAGCATTTT.

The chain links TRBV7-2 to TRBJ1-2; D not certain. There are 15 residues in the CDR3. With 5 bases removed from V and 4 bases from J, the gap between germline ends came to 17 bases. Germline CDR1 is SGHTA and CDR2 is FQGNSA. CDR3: CASSSPGGLSYGYTF. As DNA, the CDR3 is TGTGCCAGCAGCAGCCCCGGTGGACTAAGCTATGGCTACACCTTC.

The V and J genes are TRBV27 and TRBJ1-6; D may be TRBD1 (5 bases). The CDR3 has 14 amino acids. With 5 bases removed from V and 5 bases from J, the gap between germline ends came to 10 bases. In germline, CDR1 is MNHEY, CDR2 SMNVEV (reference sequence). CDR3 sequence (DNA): TGTGCCAGCAGTATACAGGTTAATAATTCACCCCTCCACTTT. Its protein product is CASSIQVNNSPLHF.

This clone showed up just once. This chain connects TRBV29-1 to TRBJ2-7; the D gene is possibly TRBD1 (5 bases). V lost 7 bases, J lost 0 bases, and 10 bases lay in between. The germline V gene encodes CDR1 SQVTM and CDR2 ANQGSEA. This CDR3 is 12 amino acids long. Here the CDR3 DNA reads TGCAGCGCTAGACAGAGCTCCTACGAGCAGTACTTC. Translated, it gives CSARQSSYEQYF.

In DNA, the CDR3 is TGTGCCAGCACCCGAGACGGGGTTAACACTGAAGCTTTCTTT. This codes for CASTRDGVNTEAFF. The V call is TRBV25-1, the J call TRBJ1-1; D remains ambiguous. The V and J ends lost 7 bases and 2 bases respectively, with 14 bases between them. This CDR3 is 14 amino acids long. The germline CDR1 and CDR2 sequences are MGHDK and SYGVNS.

The CDR3 spells CASSFLAVRKNGELFF. The CDR3 DNA is TGTGCCAGCAGTTTTCTAGCGGTTCGGAAGAACGGGGAGCTGTTTTTT. V and J are TRBV6-2 or TRBV6-3 and TRBJ2-2; 7 bases are shared with TRBD2. The CDR3 sequence is 16 residues long. V was clipped by 4 bases and J by 7 bases; unmatched bases: 12. Germline V lookup: CDR1 MNHEY, CDR2 SVGEGT.